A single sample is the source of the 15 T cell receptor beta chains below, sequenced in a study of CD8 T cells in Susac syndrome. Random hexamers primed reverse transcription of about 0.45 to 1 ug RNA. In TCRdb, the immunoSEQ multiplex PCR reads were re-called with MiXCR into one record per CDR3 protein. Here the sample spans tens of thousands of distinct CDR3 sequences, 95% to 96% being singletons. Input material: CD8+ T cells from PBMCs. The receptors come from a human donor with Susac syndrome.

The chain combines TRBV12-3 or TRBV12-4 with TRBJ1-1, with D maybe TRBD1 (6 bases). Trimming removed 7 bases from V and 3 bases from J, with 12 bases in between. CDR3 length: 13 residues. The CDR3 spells CASTLAGDTEAFF. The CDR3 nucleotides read TGTGCCAGCACCCTTGCAGGGGACACTGAAGCTTTCTTT.

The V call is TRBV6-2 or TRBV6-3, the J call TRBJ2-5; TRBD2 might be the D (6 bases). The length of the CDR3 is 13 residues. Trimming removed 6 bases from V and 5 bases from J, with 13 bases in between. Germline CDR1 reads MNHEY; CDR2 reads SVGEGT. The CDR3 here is CASRTTSSETQYF. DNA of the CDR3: TGTGCCAGCAGGACAACTAGCTCGGAGACCCAGTACTTC.

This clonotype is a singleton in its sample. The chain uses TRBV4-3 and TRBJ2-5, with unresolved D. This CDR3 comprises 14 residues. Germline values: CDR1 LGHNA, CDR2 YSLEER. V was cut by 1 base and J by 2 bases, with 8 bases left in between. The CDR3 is CASSQGQDQETQYF. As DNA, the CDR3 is TGCGCCAGCAGCCAAGGGCAGGATCAAGAGACCCAGTACTTC.

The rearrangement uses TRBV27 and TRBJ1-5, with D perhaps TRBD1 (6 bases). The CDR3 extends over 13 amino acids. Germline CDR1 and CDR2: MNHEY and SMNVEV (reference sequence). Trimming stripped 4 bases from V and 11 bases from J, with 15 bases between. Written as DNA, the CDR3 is TGTGCCAGCAGTTCGGACAGTCGGGGGTCCCAGCATTTT. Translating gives CASSSDSRGSQHF.

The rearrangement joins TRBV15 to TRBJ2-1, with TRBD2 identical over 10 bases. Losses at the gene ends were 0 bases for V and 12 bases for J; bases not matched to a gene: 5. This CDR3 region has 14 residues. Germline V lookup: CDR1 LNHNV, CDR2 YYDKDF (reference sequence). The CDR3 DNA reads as TGTGCCACCAGCAGAGATCTGCCTAGCGGGGGGCAGTTCTTC. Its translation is CATSRDLPSGGQFF.

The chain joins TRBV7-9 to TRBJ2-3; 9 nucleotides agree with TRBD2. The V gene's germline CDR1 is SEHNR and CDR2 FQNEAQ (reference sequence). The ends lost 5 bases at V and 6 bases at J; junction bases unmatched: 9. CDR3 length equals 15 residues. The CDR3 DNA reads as TGTGCCAGCAGCCCCCGGACTAGCGCCGCGGATACGCAGTATTTT. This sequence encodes CASSPRTSAADTQYF.

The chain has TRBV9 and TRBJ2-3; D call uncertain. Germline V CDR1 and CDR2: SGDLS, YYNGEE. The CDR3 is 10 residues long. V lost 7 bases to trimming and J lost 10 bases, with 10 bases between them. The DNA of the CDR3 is TGTGCCAGCGCCCCCGGGCCGCAGTATTTT. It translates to CASAPGPQYF.

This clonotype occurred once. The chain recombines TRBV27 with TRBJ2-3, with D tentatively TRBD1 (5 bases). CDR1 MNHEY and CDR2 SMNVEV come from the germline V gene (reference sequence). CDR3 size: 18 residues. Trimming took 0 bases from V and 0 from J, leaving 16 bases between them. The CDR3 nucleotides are TGTGCCAGCAGTTTATCGTTGGGGCGCGCTTCTAGCACAGATACGCAGTATTTT. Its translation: CASSLSLGRASSTDTQYF.

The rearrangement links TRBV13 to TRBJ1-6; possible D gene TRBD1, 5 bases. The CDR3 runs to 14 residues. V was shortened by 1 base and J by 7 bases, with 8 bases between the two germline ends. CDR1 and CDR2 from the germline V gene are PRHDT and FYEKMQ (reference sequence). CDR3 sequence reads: CASSLETENSPLHF. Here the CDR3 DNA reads TGTGCCAGCAGCTTAGAGACAGAGAATTCACCCCTCCACTTT.

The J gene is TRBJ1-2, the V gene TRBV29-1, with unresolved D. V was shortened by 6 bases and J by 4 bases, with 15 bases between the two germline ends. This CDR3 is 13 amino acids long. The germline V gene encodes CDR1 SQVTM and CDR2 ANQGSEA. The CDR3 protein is CSVGVGSIYGYTF. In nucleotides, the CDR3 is TGCAGCGTGGGAGTTGGATCGATCTATGGCTACACCTTC.

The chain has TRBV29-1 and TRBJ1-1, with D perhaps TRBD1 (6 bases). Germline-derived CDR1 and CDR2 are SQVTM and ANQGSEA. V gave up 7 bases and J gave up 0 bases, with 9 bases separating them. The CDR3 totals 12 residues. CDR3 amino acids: CSAGEMNTEAFF. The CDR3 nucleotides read TGCAGCGCAGGGGAAATGAACACTGAAGCTTTCTTT.

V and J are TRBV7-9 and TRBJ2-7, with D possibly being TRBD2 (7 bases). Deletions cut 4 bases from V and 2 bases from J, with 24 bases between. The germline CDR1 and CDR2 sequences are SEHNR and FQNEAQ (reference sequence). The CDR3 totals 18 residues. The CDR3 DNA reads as TGTGCCAGCAGCTCCCCATCTGGGTCGGGGGGCCAAGCCTACGAGCAGTACTTC. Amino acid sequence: CASSSPSGSGGQAYEQYF. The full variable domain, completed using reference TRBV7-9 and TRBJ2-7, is DTGVSQNPRHKITKRGQNVTFRCDPISEHNRLYWYRQTLGQGPEFLTYFQNEAQLEKSRLLSDRFSAERPKGSFSTLEIQRTEQGDSAMYLCASSSPSGSGGQAYEQYFGPGTRLTVT.

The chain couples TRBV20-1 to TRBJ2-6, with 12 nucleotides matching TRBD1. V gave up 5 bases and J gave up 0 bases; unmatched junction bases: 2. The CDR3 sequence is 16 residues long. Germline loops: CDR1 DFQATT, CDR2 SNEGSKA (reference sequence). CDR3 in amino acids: CSAGDRGLSGANVLTF. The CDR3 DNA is TGCAGTGCTGGGGACAGGGGGCTCTCTGGGGCCAACGTCCTGACTTTC.

The CDR3 DNA follows: TGTGCCAGCAGCCAAATGGAGGGTAGCTACGAGCAGTACTTC. It encodes CASSQMEGSYEQYF. The gene calls are TRBV3-1 and TRBJ2-7; TRBD2 might be the D (6 bases). The CDR3 contains 14 residues. Between the trimmed V and J ends, which lost 2 bases and 3 bases, there was a span of 11 bases. Germline CDR1 LGHDT, CDR2 YNNKEL (reference sequence).

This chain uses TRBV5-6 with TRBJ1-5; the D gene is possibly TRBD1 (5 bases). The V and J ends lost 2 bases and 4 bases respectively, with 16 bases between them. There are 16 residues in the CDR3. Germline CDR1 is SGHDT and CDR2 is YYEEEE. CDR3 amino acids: CASSFGRNRQNQPQHF. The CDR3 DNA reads TGTGCCAGCAGCTTTGGGAGAAACCGACAGAATCAGCCCCAGCATTTT.